The clone carrying this T cell receptor (beta chain) was detected a few times. Antigen unknown. MiXCR, applied by TCRdb to the reads, yields one record per CDR3 protein. The sample has roughly 150,000 distinct CDR3 sequences, 20% to 25% seen once. These data are taken from a study of T cell repertoires in cytomegalovirus infection. The ends were cut back, 0 bases at V and 2 bases at J, with 8 bases in the middle. The CDR3 extends over 14 amino acids. Germline CDR1 reads SGHTA; CDR2 reads FQGNSA. The rearrangement uses TRBV7-2 and TRBJ2-7, with D unclear. This sequence was found in a human donor in good health (CMV status not recorded). Some clones in this sample may be carry-over from other donors' samples. The sample here was CD8+ T cells from cultured PBMCs, taken from culture after CMV antigen stimulation. The DNA of the CDR3 is TGTGCCAGCAGCTTAGCGGTGGTTCCCTACGAGCAGTACTTC. This gives the protein CASSLAVVPYEQYF.